This entry lists 15 T cell receptor beta chains sequenced from one sample in a study of shared clonotypes between healthy human individuals. TCRdb's copy holds only in-frame clones and misses some; the assay was immunoSEQ multiplex PCR. The sample contains about 2 million clones, roughly 95% of which appear only once. Selected positively for CCR7 and CD45RO-negative, naive CD8 cells excluded terminally differentiated effector memory CD45RA+ cells. Sequenced material: naive CD8+ T cells sorted from blood. Receptor source: a man between 18 and 35 years old in good health.

This clone is a singleton in its sample. The chain couples TRBV27 to TRBJ1-1, with no clear D. The germline gives CDR1 MNHEY, CDR2 SMNVEV (reference sequence). V lost 2 bases to trimming and J lost 5 bases, with 9 bases between them. The CDR3 spans 13 residues. CDR3 in amino acids: CASSLAVMTEAFF. The DNA for the CDR3 is TGTGCCAGCAGTTTAGCCGTGATGACTGAAGCTTTCTTT.

The chain couples TRBV14 to TRBJ1-1; 9 nucleotides agree with TRBD1. The germline V gene encodes CDR1 SGHDN and CDR2 FVKESK. Trimming cost V 1 base and J 2 bases; bases outside gene matches: 8. The CDR3 length is 17 residues. CDR3: CASSQVGTGRTNTEAFF. The CDR3 DNA follows: TGTGCCAGCAGCCAAGTTGGGACAGGGAGGACAAACACTGAAGCTTTCTTT.

V is TRBV12-5 and J is TRBJ2-2; D is perhaps TRBD1 (5 bases). CDR1 is LGHNT and CDR2 is FRNRAP in the germline V gene. The CDR3 extends over 20 amino acids. V was shortened by 1 base and J by 3 bases, with 24 bases between the two germline ends. The CDR3 here is CASGLAFDSKGVRDTGELFF. In DNA form, the CDR3 reads TGTGCTAGTGGTTTGGCCTTCGACAGTAAGGGCGTGCGAGACACCGGGGAGCTGTTTTTT.

The chain carries TRBV5-6 and TRBJ2-7; no reliable D call. Trimming left V 0 bases short and J 3 bases short, with 10 bases between. Looked up from germline, CDR1 is SGHDT and CDR2 is YYEEEE. The CDR3 has 14 amino acids. Written as DNA, the CDR3 is TGTGCCAGCAGCTTGGCTTCCAGCTTCTACGAGCAGTACTTC. Residues: CASSLASSFYEQYF.

The rearrangement links TRBV4-3 to TRBJ1-2; D gene ambiguous. The ends were cut back, 5 bases at V and 5 bases at J, with 12 bases in the middle. The germline CDR1 and CDR2 sequences are LGHNA and YSLEER. This CDR3 is 13 amino acids long. This CDR3 is CASSYSGGYGYTF. The DNA for the CDR3 is TGCGCCAGCAGCTACAGCGGAGGGTATGGCTACACCTTC.

V usage is TRBV5-3 and J usage is TRBJ2-5; 11 positions agree with TRBD2. TRBV5-3 is reported as an ORF; its role is uncertain. CDR3 length: 18 residues. Trimming removed 0 bases from V and 3 bases from J; junction bases left unmatched: 10. In DNA form, the CDR3 reads TGTGCCAGAAGCTTGGGGATAGCGGGGGGGCGACGGGAAGAGACCCAGTACTTC. This encodes CARSLGIAGGRREETQYF.

This chain links TRBV5-6 with TRBJ1-1; D gene uncertain. The germline CDR1 and CDR2 sequences are SGHDT and YYEEEE. The CDR3 extends over 13 amino acids. Trimming took off 0 bases at V and 4 bases at J, with 7 bases between the two ends. The CDR3 DNA reads TGTGCCAGCAGCTTGGAGTCTTCCACTGAAGCTTTCTTT. It yields the protein CASSLESSTEAFF.

The V gene is TRBV4-3, the J gene TRBJ1-6; TRBD1 agrees at 7 bases. J was trimmed by 7 bases and V by 3 bases; bases with no gene match: 9. CDR1 and CDR2 (germline): LGHNA, YSLEER. This CDR3 spans 16 amino acids. The CDR3 spells CASSQATGTENSPLHF. In nucleotides, the CDR3 is TGCGCCAGCAGCCAGGCTACCGGGACAGAGAATTCACCCCTCCACTTT.

The chain has TRBV10-2 and TRBJ2-4; either TRBD1 or TRBD2 may supply D (6 bases each). CDR3 length equals 12 residues. Germline lookup yields CDR1 WSHSY and CDR2 SAAADI. Trimming took 3 bases from V and 13 from J, leaving 13 bases between them. CDR3 bases: TGCGCCAGCAGTGAAGGTACGGGGGCCCAGTACTTC. Amino acids: CASSEGTGAQYF.

This chain connects TRBV27 to TRBJ2-5; possible D gene TRBD2, 5 bases. The CDR3 consists of 16 residues. Trimming took off 5 bases at V and 7 bases at J, with 23 bases between the two ends. CDR1 and CDR2 (germline): MNHEY, SMNVEV (reference sequence). The CDR3 region has the DNA TGTGCCAGCAGTCCTTATTCCGGGGTATCCAAGGTGACCCAGTACTTC. This codes for CASSPYSGVSKVTQYF.

The CDR3 region has the DNA TGTGCCAGCAGTTTATATAACGTCGGAGGGGACAATGAGCAGTTCTTC. As protein: CASSLYNVGGDNEQFF. V usage is TRBV27 and J usage is TRBJ2-1, with D possibly being TRBD2 (6 bases). This CDR3 spans 16 amino acids. Trimming took 1 base from V and 5 from J, leaving 15 bases between them. The germline gives CDR1 MNHEY, CDR2 SMNVEV (reference sequence).

The chain couples TRBV6-1 to TRBJ2-1; 11 bases align to TRBD2. V trimming: 2 bases; J trimming: 9 bases; junction bases outside the gene matches: 9. The CDR3 sequence is 16 residues long. The germline V gene has CDR1 MNHNS and CDR2 SASEGT. The CDR3 reads CASSELTLAGASEQFF. DNA of the CDR3: TGTGCCAGCAGTGAACTAACACTAGCGGGAGCCAGTGAGCAGTTCTTC.

The chain combines TRBV29-1 with TRBJ2-7; 8 bases are a match to TRBD1. CDR1 and CDR2 (germline): SQVTM, ANQGSEA. The CDR3 sequence is 16 residues long. V lost 3 bases and J lost 2; bases outside the gene matches: 12. The CDR3 sequence is CSVEVIFQGATYEQYF. Written as DNA, the CDR3 is TGCAGCGTTGAGGTTATTTTCCAGGGGGCTACCTACGAGCAGTACTTC.

The CDR3 DNA is TGTGCCAGCAGTCCCGACTACGAGCAGTACTTC. It specifies CASSPDYEQYF. The rearrangement uses TRBV28 and TRBJ2-7; D is ambiguous. V dropped 5 bases and J dropped 3 bases, with 5 bases sitting between them. This CDR3 has 11 residues. CDR1 and CDR2 from the germline V gene are MDHEN and SYDVKM.

The V gene is TRBV5-4, the J gene TRBJ2-7; 7 positions agree with TRBD1. The germline V gene has CDR1 SGHNT and CDR2 YYREEE (reference sequence). Losses at the gene ends were 0 bases for V and 6 bases for J; bases not matched to a gene: 6. This CDR3 region has 14 residues. CDR3 in DNA: TGTGCCAGCAGCTTGGAGGGGGCCGGGCCCGAGCAGTACTTC. This gives the protein CASSLEGAGPEQYF.